These 14 T cell receptor beta chains share one sample of origin, sequenced in a study of early T cells in non-severe SARS-CoV-2 infection. TCRdb re-derived calls from the 5' RACE reads in MiXCR, one entry per CDR3 protein. The sample includes approximately 74,000 distinct CDR3 sequences, 13% to 15% of them seen just once. The specimen sequenced was whole blood. These receptors originate from an adult who was a healthcare worker with PCR-confirmed SARS-CoV-2 infection or an uninfected control (not recorded which).

V usage is TRBV20-1 and J usage is TRBJ1-2; 10 nucleotides match TRBD1. This CDR3 is built from 15 residues. V lost 1 base, J lost 2 bases, and 4 bases stayed unmatched. CDR1 DFQATT and CDR2 SNEGSKA come from the germline V gene (reference sequence). The CDR3: CSARGQGAWNYGYTF. CDR3 in DNA: TGCAGTGCTAGAGGACAGGGGGCCTGGAACTATGGCTACACCTTC.

This clonotype was observed many times. V gene TRBV12-5 combines with J gene TRBJ1-5; 7 positions agree with TRBD1. The ends lost 5 bases at V and 3 bases at J; junction bases unmatched: 4. Germline CDR1 and CDR2: LGHNT and FRNRAP. The CDR3 length is 14 residues. The CDR3 coding sequence is TGTGCTAGTGGTGAGACAGGGCCCAATCAGCCCCAGCATTTT. Translated: CASGETGPNQPQHF.

CDR3 bases: TGCAGCGTTGAAATCGCACAGGGGATCCGCACAGATACGCAGTATTTT. Translated: CSVEIAQGIRTDTQYF. The chain combines TRBV29-1 with TRBJ2-3, with 7 nucleotides matching TRBD1. Germline CDR1 and CDR2: SQVTM and ANQGSEA. This CDR3 has 16 residues. J lost 1 base, V lost 2 bases, and 9 bases had no gene match.

In this sample, this clonotype turned up a few times. The V gene is TRBV29-1, the J gene TRBJ2-1, with D unclear. The CDR3 contains 13 residues. The germline CDR1 and CDR2 sequences are SQVTM and ANQGSEA. V lost 2 bases, J lost 6 bases, and 11 bases lay in between. The CDR3 nucleotides are TGCAGCGTTGAAAGTAGGCGGCGCAATGAGCAGTTCTTC. It codes for CSVESRRRNEQFF.

This clonotype was seen a handful of times. This chain links TRBV11-2 with TRBJ2-1; 10 nucleotides align to TRBD1. The ends lost 6 bases at V and 8 bases at J; junction bases unmatched: 7. The germline V gene encodes CDR1 SGHAT and CDR2 FQNNGV. The CDR3 covers 14 residues. CDR3: CASSYGTGEDEQFF. CDR3 DNA sequence: TGTGCCAGCAGTTACGGGACAGGGGAGGATGAGCAGTTCTTC.

This clonotype has a handful of counts. The V gene is TRBV6-2 or TRBV6-3, the J gene TRBJ2-3, with 12 bases identical to TRBD2. Germline loops: CDR1 MNHEY, CDR2 SVGEGT. V trimming: 8 bases; J trimming: 4 bases; junction bases outside the gene matches: 4. The CDR3 is 14 residues long. Here the CDR3 reads CASGLAGNSDTQYF. The CDR3 DNA reads TGTGCCAGCGGACTAGCGGGGAACTCAGATACGCAGTATTTT.

This clonotype has more than one count but fewer than ten. The rearrangement joins TRBV3-1 to TRBJ1-4; D remains unclear. Trimming stripped 0 bases from V and 6 bases from J, with 8 bases between. From germline, CDR1 is LGHDT and CDR2 YNNKEL (reference sequence). This CDR3 comprises 14 residues. CDR3 sequence reads: CASSQDLVDEKLFF. The CDR3 DNA reads TGTGCCAGCAGCCAAGATCTTGTGGATGAAAAACTGTTTTTT. Full variable domain (remainder filled in from reference TRBV3-1 and TRBJ1-4): DTAVSQTPKYLVTQMGNDKSIKCEQNLGHDTMYWYKQDSKKFLKIMFSYNNKELIINETVPNRFSPKSPDKAHLNLHINSLELGDSAVYFCASSQDLVDEKLFFGSGTQLSVL.

The rearrangement joins TRBV20-1 to TRBJ1-5; 7 nucleotides agree with TRBD1. This CDR3 region has 13 residues. CDR1 is DFQATT, CDR2 SNEGSKA, per germline (reference sequence). Trimming cost V 7 bases and J 2 bases; bases outside gene matches: 5. In DNA form, the CDR3 reads TGCAGTGTCAGGACAGGAGGCAATCAGCCCCAGCATTTT. It specifies CSVRTGGNQPQHF.

This clonotype was picked up many times. V is TRBV6-2 or TRBV6-3 and J is TRBJ2-3; TRBD2 aligns across 8 bases. This CDR3 has 15 amino acids. Germline V gene data show CDR1 as MNHEY and CDR2 as SVGEGT. V lost 5 bases to trimming and J lost 4 bases; unmatched junction nucleotides: 8. The CDR3 loop is CASSPQRGTPDTQYF. Written as DNA, the CDR3 is TGTGCCAGCAGTCCACAGCGGGGGACCCCAGATACGCAGTATTTT.

This chain connects TRBV20-1 to TRBJ2-1; TRBD2 matches at 8 bases. CDR1 and CDR2 (germline): DFQATT, SNEGSKA (reference sequence). The CDR3 has 18 amino acids. V was pared by 0 bases and J by 4 bases, with 14 bases of the junction left unmatched. DNA of the CDR3: TGCAGTGCTAGAGATGAGTCGCGGACGGGGGGGTTTTACAATGAGCAGTTCTTC. Amino acids: CSARDESRTGGFYNEQFF.

In its sample, this clonotype was seen many times. The chain recombines TRBV9 with TRBJ1-1; 7 bases are shared with TRBD1. The V segment lost 0 bases and the J segment 0 bases; nucleotides outside the gene matches: 5. Looked up from germline, CDR1 is SGDLS and CDR2 is YYNGEE. The CDR3 covers 16 residues. DNA for the CDR3: TGTGCCAGCAGCGTAGAAGGGGGCCCTATGAACACTGAAGCTTTCTTT. Amino acids: CASSVEGGPMNTEAFF.

The rearrangement links TRBV29-1 to TRBJ2-6, with no clear D. V was shortened by 1 base and J by 0 bases, with 1 base between the two germline ends. From germline, CDR1 is SQVTM and CDR2 ANQGSEA. The length of the CDR3 is 13 residues. The CDR3: CSVEVSGANVLTF. The CDR3 nucleotides read TGCAGCGTTGAAGTCTCTGGGGCCAACGTCCTGACTTTC.

This clonotype was seen only a few times. V usage is TRBV7-9 and J usage is TRBJ1-1; D unclear. This CDR3 region has 9 residues. Looked up from germline, CDR1 is SEHNR and CDR2 is FQNEAQ (reference sequence). Trimming shortened V by 8 bases and J by 11 bases, and 9 bases separated the two germline ends. The CDR3, as DNA: TGTGCCAGCGGATCTTCGGCTTTCTTT. Translation gives CASGSSAFF.

This clonotype was recorded a few times. This chain connects TRBV6-6 to TRBJ1-3, with 9 bases that match TRBD1. In germline, CDR1 is MNHNY, CDR2 SVGAGI (reference sequence). This CDR3 region has 14 residues. The V gene end was trimmed by 6 bases and the J gene end by 9 bases; junction bases not matched to a gene: 9. CDR3 loop: CASSRDRDIITIYF. The CDR3 DNA sequence: TGTGCCAGCAGCCGGGACAGGGATATTATCACCATATATTTT.